The 30 T cell receptor beta chains reported below all come from one sample, sequenced in a study of cytomegalovirus exposure and HLA in healthy donors. 13 Jbeta primers and 60 Vbeta primers were used for the PCR. TCRdb's table, derived via immunoSEQ multiplex PCR, lists solely in-frame clones and lacks some. The repertoire holds about 160,000 clones, roughly 85% seen once, with 7% to 9% in the top ten. The sample consisted of PBMCs. Receptors were obtained from a male donor in good health and CMV-seropositive.

The gene calls are TRBV5-1 and TRBJ2-3; D ambiguous. The germline V gene has CDR1 SGHRS and CDR2 YFSETQ. The CDR3 runs to 15 residues. Trimming left V 4 bases short and J 0 bases short, with 12 bases between. CDR3 sequence: CASSLAARSTDTQYF. In DNA, the CDR3 is TGCGCCAGCAGCCTCGCGGCCAGAAGCACAGATACGCAGTATTTT.

The chain has TRBV7-2 and TRBJ1-6; D unresolved. V was cut by 5 bases and J by 8 bases, with 22 bases left in between. Germline loops: CDR1 SGHTA, CDR2 FQGNSA. This CDR3 contains 17 residues. The CDR3 spells CASSAQTVGRRDSPLHF. CDR3 DNA: TGTGCCAGCAGCGCCCAGACGGTGGGCAGGAGGGATTCACCCCTCCACTTT. Using reference TRBV7-2 and TRBJ1-6 for the parts outside the CDR3, the full variable domain is GAGVSQSPSNKVTEKGKDVELRCDPISGHTALYWYRQSLGQGLEFLIYFQGNSAPDKSGLPSDRFSAERTGGSVSTLTIQRTQQEDSAVYLCASSAQTVGRRDSPLHFGNGTRLTVT.

The chain has TRBV9 and TRBJ2-3; TRBD2 agrees at 7 bases. V shed 1 base and J 4 bases; nucleotides not matched to a gene: 6. CDR3 length equals 15 residues. The germline CDR1 and CDR2 sequences are SGDLS and YYNGEE. The DNA of the CDR3 is TGTGCCAGCAGCGTAAGCGGGGAACGGGCAGATACGCAGTATTTT. Translation: CASSVSGERADTQYF.

The rearrangement links TRBV7-6 to TRBJ2-1; D is unclear. CDR3 size: 12 residues. V lost 4 bases, J lost 5 bases, and 6 bases lay in between. Germline assignment: CDR1 SGHVS and CDR2 FNYEAQ. CDR3 loop: CASSSPDNEQFF. CDR3 bases: TGTGCCAGCAGCTCCCCGGACAATGAGCAGTTCTTC.

The CDR3 DNA sequence: TGCGCCAGCAGCCTCAGTTCAGGGAGGGGGGAGACCCAGTACTTC. This translates into CASSLSSGRGETQYF. J is TRBJ2-5 and V is TRBV4-3, with D possibly TRBD2 on 7 matching bases. Germline V gene lookup returns CDR1 LGHNA and CDR2 YSLEER. The CDR3 spans 15 residues. Trimming stripped 4 bases from V and 5 bases from J, with 17 bases between.

The chain links TRBV7-8 to TRBJ1-2, with D uncertain. CDR3 size: 12 residues. V shed 1 base and J shed 7 bases, with 7 bases lying between them. Germline values: CDR1 SGHVS, CDR2 FQNEAQ. The CDR3 here is CASSLERFGYTF. For the CDR3, the DNA is TGTGCCAGCAGCTTAGAGAGGTTTGGCTACACCTTC. Combining the CDR3 with reference TRBV7-8 and TRBJ1-2 gives the whole variable domain GAGVSQSPRYKVAKRGQDVALRCDPISGHVSLFWYQQALGQGPEFLTYFQNEAQLDKSGLPSDRFFAERPEGSVSTLKIQRTQQEDSAVYLCASSLERFGYTFGSGTRLTVV.

The chain's CDR3 is CASLSPGGVNTEAFF. The CDR3 region has the DNA TGTGCCAGCCTCTCCCCAGGCGGGGTGAACACTGAAGCTTTCTTT. The chain joins TRBV19 to TRBJ1-1; D remains unclear. Trimming took 9 bases from V and 0 from J, leaving 17 bases between them. The CDR3 is 15 amino acids. Germline lookup yields CDR1 LNHDA and CDR2 SQIVND (reference sequence).

V and J are TRBV28 and TRBJ2-7, with TRBD1 as a possible D gene (7 bases). CDR1 is MDHEN, CDR2 SYDVKM, per germline. Trimming took 6 bases from V and 3 from J, leaving 15 bases between them. The CDR3 runs 14 residues. In DNA form, the CDR3 reads TGTGCCAGCAGGAGGACAGGAGGGCGCTACGAGCAGTACTTC. Translation: CASRRTGGRYEQYF.

The chain uses TRBV9 and TRBJ1-2; no definite D call. Trimming removed 0 bases at V and 4 bases at J, with 13 bases between. Germline values: CDR1 SGDLS, CDR2 YYNGEE. CDR3 size: 15 residues. This CDR3 is CASSVGQVVGYGYTF. The CDR3 DNA reads TGTGCCAGCAGCGTAGGGCAGGTTGTCGGCTATGGCTACACCTTC.

The chain's CDR3 is CASSSGTYEQYF. The CDR3 DNA reads TGTGCCAGCAGTAGTGGCACCTACGAGCAGTACTTC. The chain couples TRBV6-5 to TRBJ2-7, with unresolved D. V lost 5 bases, J lost 2 bases, and 7 bases lay in between. The CDR3 is made up of 12 amino acids. Germline assignment: CDR1 MNHEY and CDR2 SVGAGI.

The chain employs TRBV4-3 and TRBJ1-2; 7 nucleotides align to TRBD1. This CDR3 comprises 15 residues. The ends lost 4 bases at V and 0 bases at J; junction bases unmatched: 5. CDR1 and CDR2 (germline): LGHNA, YSLEER. Written as DNA, the CDR3 is TGCGCCAGCAGCCCTGGACAGGAAACTAACTATGGCTACACCTTC. It yields the protein CASSPGQETNYGYTF.

V usage is TRBV6-1 and J usage is TRBJ2-7; the D gene is possibly TRBD1 (5 bases). The CDR3 consists of 12 residues. Germline V gives CDR1 MNHNS, CDR2 SASEGT. V lost 3 bases and J lost 3, with 6 bases in between. Written as DNA, the CDR3 is TGTGCCAGCAGTGACAGGGTCTACGAGCAGTACTTC. As protein: CASSDRVYEQYF.

This rearrangement joins TRBV7-8 to TRBJ2-4, with 10 bases fitting TRBD2. The CDR3 spans 17 residues. CDR1 is SGHVS, CDR2 FQNEAQ, per germline. J was trimmed by 2 bases and V by 2 bases; bases with no gene match: 6. CDR3 in DNA: TGTGCCAGCAGCTTAAATCTAGCGGGGGAGACCAAAAACATTCAGTACTTC. It is translated as CASSLNLAGETKNIQYF. The variable domain in full, with the rest retrieved from reference TRBV7-8 and TRBJ2-4, is GAGVSQSPRYKVAKRGQDVALRCDPISGHVSLFWYQQALGQGPEFLTYFQNEAQLDKSGLPSDRFFAERPEGSVSTLKIQRTQQEDSAVYLCASSLNLAGETKNIQYFGAGTRLSVL.

This clone was found once. This chain uses TRBV30 with TRBJ2-7; a possible D gene is TRBD1 (8 bases). V lost 7 bases to trimming and J lost 4 bases, with 14 bases between them. In germline, CDR1 is GTSNPN, CDR2 SVGIG (reference sequence). CDR3 size: 12 residues. CDR3 coding DNA: TGTGCCTTAACACAGGGGGGGTACGAGCAGTACTTC. Translated, it gives CALTQGGYEQYF.

The V gene is TRBV5-4, the J gene TRBJ2-5, with 8 bases matching TRBD1. CDR1 is SGHNT and CDR2 is YYREEE in the germline V gene (reference sequence). The CDR3 has 15 residues. J lost 5 bases, V lost 0 bases, and 6 bases had no gene match. CDR3 in DNA: TGTGCCAGCAGCTTGGACCAGGGGGCTGGGGAGACCCAGTACTTC. It is translated as CASSLDQGAGETQYF.

V is TRBV5-6 and J is TRBJ1-2; 7 positions match TRBD1. Trimming at V came to 4 bases and at J to 4 bases, leaving 10 bases not matched to a gene. There are 15 residues in the CDR3. Germline CDR1 and CDR2: SGHDT and YYEEEE. The CDR3 DNA sequence: TGTGCCAGCAGCCCCCTTCCGACAGGGACCTATGGCTACACCTTC. Translation: CASSPLPTGTYGYTF.

CDR3 residues: CASSLAGGGANNEQFF. CDR3 DNA sequence: TGTGCCAGCAGCTTGGCTGGCGGGGGCGCGAACAATGAGCAGTTCTTC. The rearrangement uses TRBV5-4 and TRBJ2-1; D perhaps matches TRBD2 (7 bases). The germline V gene encodes CDR1 SGHNT and CDR2 YYREEE (reference sequence). This CDR3 spans 16 amino acids. The V and J ends lost 0 bases and 5 bases respectively, with 15 bases between them.

CDR3 region: CSVELAGGPHNEQFF. The DNA for the CDR3 is TGCAGCGTTGAACTAGCGGGAGGGCCCCACAATGAGCAGTTCTTC. The chain employs TRBV29-1 and TRBJ2-1; TRBD2 matches at 12 bases. The ends lost 2 bases at V and 5 bases at J; junction bases unmatched: 4. The germline V gene has CDR1 SQVTM and CDR2 ANQGSEA. CDR3 length equals 15 residues.

The chain carries TRBV15 and TRBJ2-7; 11 positions agree with TRBD2. The J segment lost 3 bases and the V segment lost 3 bases, leaving 7 bases of the junction unmatched. Germline V gene sequence: CDR1 LNHNV, CDR2 YYDKDF (reference sequence). CDR3 length: 16 amino acids. CDR3 coding DNA: TGTGCCACCAGCAGTTTTAGCGGGAGGGACCGCTACGAGCAGTACTTC. Protein: CATSSFSGRDRYEQYF.

CDR3 sequence: CASSQGQLFRELFF. The DNA for the CDR3 is TGCGCCAGCAGCCAGGGACAGTTGTTCAGGGAGCTGTTTTTT. The J gene is TRBJ2-2, the V gene TRBV4-3, with 7 positions matching TRBD1. This CDR3 comprises 14 residues. V lost 3 bases, J lost 9 bases, and 7 bases stayed unmatched. Germline CDR1 and CDR2: LGHNA and YSLEER.

CDR3 loop: CASSLQRGANTGELFF. The DNA for the CDR3 is TGTGCCAGCAGCCTGCAGCGGGGCGCGAACACCGGGGAGCTGTTTTTT. The chain has TRBV5-4 and TRBJ2-2, with 7 bases fitting TRBD2. The CDR3 contains 16 residues. Germline CDR1 and CDR2: SGHNT and YYREEE (reference sequence). V was pared by 4 bases and J by 0 bases, with 6 bases of the junction left unmatched.

The chain links TRBV7-8 to TRBJ1-1, with D tentatively TRBD1 (5 bases). The CDR3 extends over 16 amino acids. Germline V lookup: CDR1 SGHVS, CDR2 FQNEAQ. Trimming stripped 8 bases from V and 1 base from J, with 20 bases between. The CDR3 region is CASHNSYRGANTEAFF. The CDR3 bases are TGTGCCAGCCATAACTCTTATCGTGGGGCGAACACTGAAGCTTTCTTT.

The CDR3, as DNA: TGCGCCAGCAGCCTGGGGGCGAGTACAGATACGCAGTATTTT. It translates to CASSLGASTDTQYF. The V gene is TRBV5-1, the J gene TRBJ2-3; D may be TRBD1 (6 bases). There are 14 residues in the CDR3. Trimming removed 4 bases at V and 3 bases at J, with 12 bases between. The germline gives CDR1 SGHRS, CDR2 YFSETQ.

This sequence joins TRBV27 and TRBJ1-5, with 7 nucleotides matching TRBD1. This CDR3 comprises 17 residues. The ends lost 5 bases at V and 5 bases at J; junction bases unmatched: 15. Germline assignment: CDR1 MNHEY and CDR2 SMNVEV (reference sequence). The chain's CDR3 is CASSPGPGRQGDQPQHF. The CDR3 bases are TGTGCCAGCAGTCCCGGCCCTGGACGACAGGGAGATCAGCCCCAGCATTTT.

The rearrangement joins TRBV27 to TRBJ1-1, with D unclear. There are 14 residues in the CDR3. V gave up 0 bases and J gave up 1 base, with 6 bases separating them. Germline V gene data show CDR1 as MNHEY and CDR2 as SMNVEV (reference sequence). CDR3 loop: CASSLSSENTEAFF. CDR3 in DNA: TGTGCCAGCAGTTTATCTTCAGAGAACACTGAAGCTTTCTTT.

The chain joins TRBV9 to TRBJ1-1; D may be TRBD1 (6 bases). V was trimmed by 4 bases and J by 4 bases, leaving 14 bases between them. Germline CDR1 is SGDLS and CDR2 is YYNGEE. The CDR3 is 14 amino acids. The CDR3 DNA sequence: TGTGCCAGCAGCCCCGAGGGGGATGGCACTGAAGCTTTCTTT. Protein: CASSPEGDGTEAFF.

This chain uses TRBV9 with TRBJ2-5; 15 nucleotides line up with TRBD2. V gave up 4 bases and J gave up 1 base; unmatched junction bases: 11. Germline values: CDR1 SGDLS, CDR2 YYNGEE. The length of the CDR3 is 19 residues. The CDR3 nucleotides read TGTGCCAGCAGCCTAGGACTAGCGGGGGGGACGAGGTCCCAAGAGACCCAGTACTTC. Amino acids: CASSLGLAGGTRSQETQYF.

The rearrangement uses TRBV28 and TRBJ2-7; TRBD1 matches 8 bases. Germline V CDR1 and CDR2: MDHEN, SYDVKM. J lost 2 bases, V lost 5 bases, and 8 bases had no gene match. The CDR3 spans 15 residues. As DNA, the CDR3 is TGTGCCAGCAGTCTCCGGGACAGGAGAACCTACGAGCAGTACTTC. It encodes CASSLRDRRTYEQYF. The entire variable domain, with the rest obtained from reference TRBV28 and TRBJ2-7, is as follows: DVKVTQSSRYLVKRTGEKVFLECVQDMDHENMFWYRQDPGLGLRLIYFSYDVKMKEKGDIPEGYSVSREKKERFSLILESASTNQTSMYLCASSLRDRRTYEQYFGPGTRLTVT.

V usage is TRBV28 and J usage is TRBJ2-3; a possible D gene is TRBD1 (6 bases). The CDR3 spans 13 residues. From germline, CDR1 is MDHEN and CDR2 SYDVKM. Trimming shortened V by 4 bases and J by 3 bases, and 8 bases separated the two germline ends. The DNA of the CDR3 is TGTGCCAGCAGTTCCCAGGGGACAGATACGCAGTATTTT. It yields the protein CASSSQGTDTQYF.

Only a few counts were recorded for this clone. V is TRBV4-3 and J is TRBJ1-5; a possible D gene is TRBD1 (6 bases). Germline V CDR1 and CDR2: LGHNA, YSLEER. This CDR3 region has 15 residues. Trimming took 0 bases from V and 5 from J, leaving 11 bases between them. The CDR3, as DNA: TGCGCCAGCAGCCAAGAAGAAAGGGGGTATCAGCCCCAGCATTTT. This gives the protein CASSQEERGYQPQHF.